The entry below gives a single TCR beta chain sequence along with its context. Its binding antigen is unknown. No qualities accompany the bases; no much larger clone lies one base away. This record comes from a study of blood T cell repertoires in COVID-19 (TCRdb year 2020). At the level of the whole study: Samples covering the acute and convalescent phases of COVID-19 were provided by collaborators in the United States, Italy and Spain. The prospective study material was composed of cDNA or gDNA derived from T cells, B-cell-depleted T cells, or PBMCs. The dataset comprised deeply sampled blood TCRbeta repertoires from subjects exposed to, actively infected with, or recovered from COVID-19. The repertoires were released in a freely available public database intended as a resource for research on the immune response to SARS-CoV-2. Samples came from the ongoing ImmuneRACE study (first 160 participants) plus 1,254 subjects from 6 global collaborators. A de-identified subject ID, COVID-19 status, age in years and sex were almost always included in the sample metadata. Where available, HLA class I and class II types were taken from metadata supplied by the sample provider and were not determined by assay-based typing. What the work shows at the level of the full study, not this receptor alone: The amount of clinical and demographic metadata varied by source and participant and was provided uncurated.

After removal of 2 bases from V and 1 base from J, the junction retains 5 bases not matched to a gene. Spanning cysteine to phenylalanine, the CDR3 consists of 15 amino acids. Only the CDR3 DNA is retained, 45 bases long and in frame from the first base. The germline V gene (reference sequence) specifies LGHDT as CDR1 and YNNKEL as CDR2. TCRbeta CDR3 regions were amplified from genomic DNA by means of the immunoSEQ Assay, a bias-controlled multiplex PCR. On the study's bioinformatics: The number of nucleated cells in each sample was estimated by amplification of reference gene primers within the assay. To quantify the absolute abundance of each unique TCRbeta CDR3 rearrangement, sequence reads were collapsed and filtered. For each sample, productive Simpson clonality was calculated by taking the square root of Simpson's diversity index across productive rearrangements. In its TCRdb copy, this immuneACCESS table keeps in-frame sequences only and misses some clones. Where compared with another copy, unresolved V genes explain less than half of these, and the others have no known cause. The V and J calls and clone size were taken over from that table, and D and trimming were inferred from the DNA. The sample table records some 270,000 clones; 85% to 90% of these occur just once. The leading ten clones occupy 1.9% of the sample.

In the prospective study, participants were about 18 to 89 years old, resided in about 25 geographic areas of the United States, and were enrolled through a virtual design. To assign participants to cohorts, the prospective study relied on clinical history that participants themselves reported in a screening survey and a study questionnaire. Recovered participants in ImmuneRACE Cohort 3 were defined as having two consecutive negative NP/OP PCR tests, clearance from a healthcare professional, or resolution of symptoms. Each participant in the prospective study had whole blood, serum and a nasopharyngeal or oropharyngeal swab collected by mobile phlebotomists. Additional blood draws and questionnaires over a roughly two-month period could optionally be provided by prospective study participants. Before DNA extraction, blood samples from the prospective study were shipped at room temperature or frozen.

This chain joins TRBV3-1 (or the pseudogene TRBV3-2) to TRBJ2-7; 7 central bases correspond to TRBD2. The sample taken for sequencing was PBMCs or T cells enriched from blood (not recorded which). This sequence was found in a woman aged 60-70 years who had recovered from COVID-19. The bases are TGTGCCAGCAGCCAAAGCCTAGCGGAGTCCTACGAGCAGTACTTC. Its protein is CASSQSLAESYEQYF.